The rows below give T cell receptor beta chains drawn from one sample of a study of blood T cell repertoires in COVID-19. The assay was immunoSEQ multiplex PCR, and TCRdb's table has in-frame clones only and misses some. The sample includes tens of thousands of clones, around 80% of them seen just once. The specimen sequenced was peripheral blood. The receptor set was obtained from a man in his sixties with acute or convalescent COVID-19. Each CDR3 is given with its conserved first and last residue. Fields, in order: V gene, clone size, D gene, J gene, CDR3 protein, CDR3 DNA. The D gene is left open where the match is weak. Not all rows give a size; the values are once, few, many and, for expanded clones, a class.

V: TRBV30
size: NA
D: TRBD1
J: TRBJ1-1
CDR3: CACATGSEAFF
DNA: TGTGCCTGCGCGACAGGGAGTGAAGCTTTCTTT

V: TRBV14
size: NA
D: NA
J: TRBJ2-2
CDR3: CASSPWAGVESTGELFF
DNA: TGTGCCAGCAGCCCGTGGGCAGGGGTAGAAAGCACCGGGGAGCTGTTTTTT

V: TRBV12-3/TRBV12-4
size: NA
D: NA
J: TRBJ2-5
CDR3: CASSPEETQYF
DNA: TGTGCCAGCAGTCCCGAAGAGACCCAGTACTTC

V: TRBV6-2/TRBV6-3
size: NA
D: NA
J: TRBJ2-1
CDR3: CASSYDPGEALSNEQFF
DNA: TGTGCCAGCAGTTACGACCCGGGGGAGGCCTTGAGTAATGAGCAGTTCTTC

V: TRBV10-3
size: NA
D: NA
J: TRBJ2-5
CDR3: CAISPGDIEETQYF
DNA: TGTGCCATCAGTCCTGGGGACATTGAAGAGACCCAGTACTTC

V: TRBV5-5
size: NA
D: NA
J: TRBJ1-4
CDR3: CASSRTGTNEKLFF
DNA: TGTGCCAGCAGCCGAACAGGGACTAATGAAAAACTGTTTTTT

V: TRBV19
size: few
D: NA
J: TRBJ1-5
CDR3: CASSRPRGYQPQHF
DNA: TGTGCCAGTAGTAGGCCAAGGGGATATCAGCCCCAGCATTTT

V: TRBV5-1
size: NA
D: TRBD1
J: TRBJ2-4
CDR3: CASSSGQGAYKNIQYF
DNA: TGCGCCAGCAGCAGTGGACAGGGAGCCTACAAAAACATTCAGTACTTC

V: TRBV6-5
size: NA
D: TRBD1
J: TRBJ1-4
CDR3: CASSLRGPVEKLFF
DNA: TGTGCCAGCAGTTTAAGGGGGCCGGTAGAAAAACTGTTTTTT

V: TRBV6-2/TRBV6-3
size: NA
D: NA
J: TRBJ1-2
CDR3: CASSLPLYGYTF
DNA: TGTGCCAGCAGTTTGCCACTTTATGGCTACACCTTC

V: TRBV15
size: NA
D: TRBD2
J: TRBJ2-7
CDR3: CATSRDPREGQYF
DNA: TGTGCCACCAGCAGAGATCCCAGGGAGGGGCAGTACTTC

V: TRBV28
size: NA
D: NA
J: TRBJ2-2
CDR3: CASSLLARDRELFF
DNA: TGTGCCAGCAGTTTACTAGCCCGCGACCGGGAGCTGTTTTTT

V: TRBV7-2
size: NA
D: NA
J: TRBJ1-6
CDR3: CASSSSGGNSPLHF
DNA: TGTGCCAGCAGCTCATCTGGGGGGAATTCACCCCTCCACTTT

V: TRBV18
size: NA
D: NA
J: TRBJ2-7
CDR3: CASSRQYEQYF
DNA: TGTGCCAGCTCACGACAATACGAGCAGTACTTC

V: TRBV5-6
size: few
D: TRBD1
J: TRBJ2-7
CDR3: CASSFPGQGLSYEQYF
DNA: TGTGCCAGCAGCTTCCCGGGACAGGGCCTCTCCTACGAGCAGTACTTC

V: TRBV11-2
size: NA
D: TRBD1
J: TRBJ1-5
CDR3: CASSPGGGAGQPQHF
DNA: TGTGCCAGCAGCCCCGGAGGGGGCGCGGGGCAGCCCCAGCATTTT

V: TRBV7-2
size: NA
D: TRBD2
J: TRBJ2-3
CDR3: CASSKSGGAGDTQYF
DNA: TGTGCCAGCAGCAAAAGCGGGGGGGCAGGAGATACGCAGTATTTT

V: TRBV9
size: NA
D: TRBD1
J: TRBJ1-2
CDR3: CASSETQDRVGGYTF
DNA: TGTGCCAGCAGCGAGACCCAGGACAGGGTGGGTGGCTACACCTTC

V: TRBV24-1
size: NA
D: NA
J: TRBJ2-7
CDR3: CANRTGSRESYEQYF
DNA: TGTGCCAACCGGACTGGATCCCGAGAGAGCTACGAGCAGTACTTC

V: TRBV28
size: once
D: TRBD2
J: TRBJ2-3
CDR3: CASSSPSGTSTDTQYF
DNA: TGTGCCAGCAGTTCCCCTAGCGGGACTAGCACAGATACGCAGTATTTT

V: TRBV5-5
size: NA
D: NA
J: TRBJ2-3
CDR3: CASSLLASTDTQYF
DNA: TGTGCCAGCAGCTTACTAGCCAGCACAGATACGCAGTATTTT

V: TRBV7-6
size: NA
D: TRBD1
J: TRBJ2-1
CDR3: CASSLQTGGISNEQFF
DNA: TGTGCCAGCAGCTTACAGACAGGGGGAATCAGCAATGAGCAGTTCTTC

V: TRBV12-5
size: NA
D: NA
J: TRBJ1-4
CDR3: CASAPDSSKLFF
DNA: TGTGCTAGTGCCCCGGACAGTTCAAAACTGTTTTTT

V: TRBV6-2/TRBV6-3
size: NA
D: TRBD2
J: TRBJ2-5
CDR3: CASSYTPSGPQETQYF
DNA: TGTGCCAGCAGTTACACCCCTAGCGGGCCCCAAGAGACCCAGTACTTC

V: TRBV6-2/TRBV6-3
size: NA
D: NA
J: TRBJ1-2
CDR3: CASSYPIDGYTF
DNA: TGTGCCAGCAGTTACCCGATAGATGGCTACACCTTC

V: TRBV19
size: few
D: NA
J: TRBJ1-2
CDR3: CASYRRGTRGYTF
DNA: TGTGCCAGTTATAGGCGGGGGACCAGGGGCTACACCTTC

V: TRBV5-1
size: NA
D: NA
J: TRBJ2-2
CDR3: CASSFRENTGELFF
DNA: TGCGCCAGCAGCTTCAGGGAGAACACCGGGGAGCTGTTTTTT

V: TRBV4-3
size: NA
D: TRBD1
J: TRBJ2-7
CDR3: CASSQGWDRGSYEQYF
DNA: TGCGCCAGCAGCCAAGGTTGGGACAGGGGTTCCTACGAGCAGTACTTC

V: TRBV7-2
size: NA
D: TRBD1
J: TRBJ1-1
CDR3: CASSLRRTGWGTEAFF
DNA: TGTGCCAGCAGCCTAAGACGGACAGGGTGGGGCACTGAAGCTTTCTTT

V: TRBV5-1
size: NA
D: TRBD2
J: TRBJ2-3
CDR3: CASSELAGQGGTQYF
DNA: TGCGCCAGCAGCGAACTAGCGGGGCAGGGAGGTACGCAGTATTTT

V: TRBV28
size: NA
D: TRBD1
J: TRBJ1-4
CDR3: CASSTGGTNEKLFF
DNA: TGTGCCAGCAGTACAGGGGGGACTAATGAAAAACTGTTTTTT

V: TRBV5-1
size: NA
D: TRBD2
J: TRBJ2-7
CDR3: CASSPGTRGGEQYF
DNA: TGCGCCAGCAGCCCCGGGACTAGAGGAGGCGAGCAGTACTTC

V: TRBV7-8
size: NA
D: TRBD2
J: TRBJ2-5
CDR3: CASKRLAGGPQETQYF
DNA: TGTGCCAGCAAGAGATTAGCGGGAGGCCCCCAAGAGACCCAGTACTTC

V: TRBV7-2
size: NA
D: NA
J: TRBJ1-1
CDR3: CASSLLVREVAFF
DNA: TGTGCCAGCAGCTTATTAGTCAGGGAAGTAGCTTTCTTT

V: TRBV19
size: NA
D: TRBD1
J: TRBJ1-5
CDR3: CASSIVRGGRQPQHF
DNA: TGTGCCAGTAGTATAGTTCGAGGGGGCCGGCAGCCCCAGCATTTT

V: TRBV2
size: NA
D: TRBD2
J: TRBJ2-1
CDR3: CASSESQRGGYNEQFF
DNA: TGTGCCAGCAGTGAAAGCCAGCGGGGGGGGTACAATGAGCAGTTCTTC

V: TRBV9
size: NA
D: TRBD1
J: TRBJ2-3
CDR3: CASSVEPGQGTDTQYF
DNA: TGTGCCAGCAGCGTAGAACCGGGACAGGGCACAGATACGCAGTATTTT

V: TRBV7-8
size: NA
D: NA
J: TRBJ1-6
CDR3: CASSLGQKSSYNSPLHF
DNA: TGTGCCAGCAGCTTAGGCCAAAAGAGCTCCTATAATTCACCCCTCCACTTT

V: TRBV5-1
size: NA
D: NA
J: TRBJ2-2
CDR3: CASSLTGLTGELFF
DNA: TGCGCCAGCAGCTTGACAGGGTTGACCGGGGAGCTGTTTTTT

V: TRBV9
size: NA
D: TRBD2
J: TRBJ2-7
CDR3: CASSVVGGLAPHEQYF
DNA: TGTGCCAGCAGCGTAGTAGGGGGACTAGCGCCCCACGAGCAGTACTTC

V: TRBV18
size: NA
D: TRBD1
J: TRBJ2-3
CDR3: CASSPPGTDSPDTQYF
DNA: TGTGCCAGCTCACCACCTGGGACAGATTCCCCAGATACGCAGTATTTT

V: TRBV19
size: NA
D: NA
J: TRBJ2-7
CDR3: CASSFGHSYEQYF
DNA: TGTGCCAGTAGTTTCGGACACTCCTACGAGCAGTACTTC

V: TRBV11-2
size: NA
D: NA
J: TRBJ2-1
CDR3: CASSPWTGVNEQFF
DNA: TGTGCCAGCAGCCCATGGACGGGAGTCAATGAGCAGTTCTTC

V: TRBV28
size: NA
D: TRBD2
J: TRBJ2-1
CDR3: CASIETSGTYNEQFF
DNA: TGTGCCAGCATCGAAACTAGCGGGACCTACAATGAGCAGTTCTTC

V: TRBV18
size: NA
D: NA
J: TRBJ2-7
CDR3: CASSGTDYEQYF
DNA: TGTGCCAGCTCTGGGACTGACTACGAGCAGTACTTC

V: TRBV4-3
size: NA
D: TRBD1
J: TRBJ2-2
CDR3: CASSQDSGGYTGELFF
DNA: TGCGCCAGCAGCCAGGATTCAGGGGGCTACACCGGGGAGCTGTTTTTT

V: TRBV3-1/TRBV3-2
size: NA
D: NA
J: TRBJ1-3
CDR3: CASSRQENGNTIYF
DNA: TGTGCCAGCAGCCGACAAGAAAACGGAAACACCATATATTTT

V: TRBV6-5
size: NA
D: TRBD1
J: TRBJ1-1
CDR3: CASGTGGTEAFF
DNA: TGTGCCAGCGGGACAGGGGGCACTGAAGCTTTCTTT

V: TRBV7-9
size: few
D: TRBD2
J: TRBJ2-1
CDR3: CASRGDTGTSHEQFF
DNA: TGTGCCAGTCGGGGAGATACCGGGACTAGCCATGAGCAGTTCTTC

V: TRBV18
size: NA
D: NA
J: TRBJ2-7
CDR3: CASSPRDSEQYF
DNA: TGTGCCAGCTCACCCAGGGATAGCGAGCAGTACTTC

V: TRBV2
size: NA
D: NA
J: TRBJ2-5
CDR3: CASSAPGVPQETQYF
DNA: TGTGCCAGCAGTGCTCCAGGGGTACCACAAGAGACCCAGTACTTC